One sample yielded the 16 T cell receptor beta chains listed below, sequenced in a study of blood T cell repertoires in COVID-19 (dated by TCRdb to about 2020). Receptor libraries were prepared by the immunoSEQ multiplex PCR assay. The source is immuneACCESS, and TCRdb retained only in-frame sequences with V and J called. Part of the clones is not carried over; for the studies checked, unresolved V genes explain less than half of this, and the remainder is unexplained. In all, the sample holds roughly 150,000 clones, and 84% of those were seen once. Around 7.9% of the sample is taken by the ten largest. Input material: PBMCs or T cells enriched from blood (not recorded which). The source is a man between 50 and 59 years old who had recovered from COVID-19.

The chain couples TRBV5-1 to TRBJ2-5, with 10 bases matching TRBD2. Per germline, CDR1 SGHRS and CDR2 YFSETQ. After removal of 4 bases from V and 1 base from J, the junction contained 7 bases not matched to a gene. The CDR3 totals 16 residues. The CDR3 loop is CASSKPSGGVQETQYF. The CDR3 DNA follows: TGCGCCAGCAGCAAGCCTAGCGGGGGAGTCCAAGAGACCCAGTACTTC.

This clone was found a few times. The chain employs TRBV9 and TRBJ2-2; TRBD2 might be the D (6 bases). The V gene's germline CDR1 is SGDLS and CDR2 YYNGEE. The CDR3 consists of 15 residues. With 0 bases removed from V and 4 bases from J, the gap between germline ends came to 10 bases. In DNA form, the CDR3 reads TGTGCCAGCAGCGTAGCTAGCGTGGGCACCGGGGAGCTGTTTTTT. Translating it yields CASSVASVGTGELFF.

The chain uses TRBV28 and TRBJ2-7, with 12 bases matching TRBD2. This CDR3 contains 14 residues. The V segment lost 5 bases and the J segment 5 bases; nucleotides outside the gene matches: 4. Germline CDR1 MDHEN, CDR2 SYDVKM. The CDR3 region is CASSARLAGDEQYF. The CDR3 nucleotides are TGTGCCAGCAGTGCCAGACTAGCGGGGGACGAGCAGTACTTC.

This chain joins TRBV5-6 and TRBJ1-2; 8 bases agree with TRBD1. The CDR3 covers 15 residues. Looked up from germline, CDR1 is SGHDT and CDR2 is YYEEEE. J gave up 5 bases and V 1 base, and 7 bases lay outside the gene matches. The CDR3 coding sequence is TGTGCCAGCAGCTTGATGTCAGGGGGCAATTATGGCTACACCTTC. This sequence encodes CASSLMSGGNYGYTF.

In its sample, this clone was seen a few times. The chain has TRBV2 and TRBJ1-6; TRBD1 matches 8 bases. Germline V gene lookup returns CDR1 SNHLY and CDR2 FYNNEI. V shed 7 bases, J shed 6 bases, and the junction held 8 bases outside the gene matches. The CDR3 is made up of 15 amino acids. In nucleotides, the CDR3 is TGTGCCAGCAAAGGACAGGGAGCGTTTAATTCACCCCTCCACTTT. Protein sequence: CASKGQGAFNSPLHF.

CDR3 nucleotide sequence: TGTGCCAGCAGTGAGAATCCCGGCGGGTATCAGCCCCAGCATTTT. Encoded protein: CASSENPGGYQPQHF. The chain is built from TRBV6-1 and TRBJ1-5; D unresolved. Germline values: CDR1 MNHNS, CDR2 SASEGT. V was pared by 3 bases and J by 5 bases, with 14 bases between. CDR3 size: 15 residues.

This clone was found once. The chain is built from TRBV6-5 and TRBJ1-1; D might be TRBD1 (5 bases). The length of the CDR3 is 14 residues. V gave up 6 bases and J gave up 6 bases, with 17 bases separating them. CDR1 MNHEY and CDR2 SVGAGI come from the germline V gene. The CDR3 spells CASSRDPRGSEAFF. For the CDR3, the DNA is TGTGCCAGCAGCCGGGACCCCCGGGGGTCTGAAGCTTTCTTT.

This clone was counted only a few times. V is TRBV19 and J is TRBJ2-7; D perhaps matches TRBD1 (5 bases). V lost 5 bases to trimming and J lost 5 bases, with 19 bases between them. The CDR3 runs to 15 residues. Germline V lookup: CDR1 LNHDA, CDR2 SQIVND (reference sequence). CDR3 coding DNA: TGTGCCAGTAGTCCACTACAGGTCTCTCCTGACGAGCAGTACTTC. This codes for CASSPLQVSPDEQYF.

The CDR3 nucleotides are TGCGCCAGCAGCTTGGTCGGGACAGGGTATGGAAACACCATATATTTT. Its translation: CASSLVGTGYGNTIYF. The chain carries TRBV5-1 and TRBJ1-3; TRBD1 aligns across 9 bases. The trim removed 0 bases at V and 3 bases at J, leaving 4 bases unmatched. CDR1 SGHRS and CDR2 YFSETQ come from the germline V gene. The CDR3 extends over 16 amino acids.

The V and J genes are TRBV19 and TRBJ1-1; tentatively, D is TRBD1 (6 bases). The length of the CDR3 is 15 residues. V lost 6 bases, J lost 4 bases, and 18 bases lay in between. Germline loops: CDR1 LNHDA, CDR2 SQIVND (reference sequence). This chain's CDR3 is CASRTQGTETTEAFF. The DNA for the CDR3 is TGTGCCAGTAGAACACAGGGAACCGAGACCACTGAAGCTTTCTTT.

This chain's CDR3 is CASSHGQITGELFF. In DNA form, the CDR3 reads TGCGCCAGCAGCCATGGACAGATCACCGGGGAGCTGTTTTTT. The chain carries TRBV4-3 and TRBJ2-2; tentatively, D is TRBD1 (6 bases). Trimming took 3 bases from V and 4 from J, leaving 9 bases between them. This CDR3 is 14 amino acids long. CDR1 and CDR2 (germline): LGHNA, YSLEER.

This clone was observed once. The CDR3 sequence: CASRRAPLALNTGELFF. In nucleotides, the CDR3 is TGTGCCAGCAGGCGCGCCCCTCTTGCCTTGAACACCGGGGAGCTGTTTTTT. This chain joins TRBV2 and TRBJ2-2; no definite D call. Per germline, CDR1 SNHLY and CDR2 FYNNEI. Trimming stripped 6 bases from V and 1 base from J, with 18 bases between. The CDR3 is made up of 17 amino acids.

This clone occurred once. CDR3 in amino acids: CASSQSGGPQHF. CDR3 nucleotides: TGCGCCAGCAGCCAATCCGGAGGGCCCCAGCATTTT. The rearrangement joins TRBV4-3 to TRBJ1-5; the D is unclear. Germline CDR1 and CDR2: LGHNA and YSLEER. The CDR3 loop spans 12 amino acids. V was trimmed by 2 bases and J by 9 bases, leaving 8 bases between them.

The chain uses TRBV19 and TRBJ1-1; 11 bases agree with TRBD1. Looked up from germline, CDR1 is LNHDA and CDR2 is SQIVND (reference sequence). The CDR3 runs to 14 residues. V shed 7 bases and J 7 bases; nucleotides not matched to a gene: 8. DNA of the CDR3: TGTGCCAGTAACCGGGACAGGGGGTCTTTTGAAGCTTTCTTT. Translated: CASNRDRGSFEAFF.

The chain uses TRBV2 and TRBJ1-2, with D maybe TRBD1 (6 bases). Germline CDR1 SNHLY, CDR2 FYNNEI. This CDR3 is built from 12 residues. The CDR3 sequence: CVATGSAYGYTF. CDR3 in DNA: TGTGTAGCGACAGGTTCTGCCTATGGCTACACCTTC.

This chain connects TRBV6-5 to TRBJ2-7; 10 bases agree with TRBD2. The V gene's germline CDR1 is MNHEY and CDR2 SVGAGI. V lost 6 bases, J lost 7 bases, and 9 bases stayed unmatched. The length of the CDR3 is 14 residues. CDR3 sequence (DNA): TGTGCCAGCAGCGTAAGCGGGGGGGCTAAAGAGCAGTACTTC. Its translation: CASSVSGGAKEQYF.